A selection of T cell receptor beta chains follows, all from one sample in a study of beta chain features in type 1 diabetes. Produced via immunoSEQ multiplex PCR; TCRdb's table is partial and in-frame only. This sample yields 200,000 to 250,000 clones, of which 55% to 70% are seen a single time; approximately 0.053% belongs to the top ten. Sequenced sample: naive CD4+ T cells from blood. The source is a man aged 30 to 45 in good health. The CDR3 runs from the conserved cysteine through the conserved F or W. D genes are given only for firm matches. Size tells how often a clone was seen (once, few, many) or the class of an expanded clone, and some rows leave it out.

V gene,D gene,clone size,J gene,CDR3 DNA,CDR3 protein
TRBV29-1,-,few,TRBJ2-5,TGCAGCGCCTCGGGGGGCGAAGAGACCCAGTACTTC,CSASGGEETQYF
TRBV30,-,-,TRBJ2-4,TGTGCCTGGAGTGTACTAAGGTCCAGCCACGGCAAAAACATTCAGTACTTC,CAWSVLRSSHGKNIQYF
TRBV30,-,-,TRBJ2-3,TGTGCCTGGAGTGTCGGGGCCCCTAGCACAGATACGCAGTATTTT,CAWSVGAPSTDTQYF
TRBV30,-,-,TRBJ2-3,TGTGCCTGGAGGACCGCCTCGCTGCGGGAAGGGGATACGCAGTATTTT,CAWRTASLREGDTQYF
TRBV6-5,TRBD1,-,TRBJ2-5,TGTGCCAGCAGCAACAGGGGGTTTGAGACCCAGTACTTC,CASSNRGFETQYF
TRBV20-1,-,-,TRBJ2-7,TGCAGTGCTACTGCGGCCGAGCAGTACTTC,CSATAAEQYF
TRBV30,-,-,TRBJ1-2,TGTGCCTGGAGTGTACTCCAAGGAGCTAACTATGGCTACACCTTC,CAWSVLQGANYGYTF
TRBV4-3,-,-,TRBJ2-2,TGCGCCAGCAGCCAAGATCCCGGGAAGTACACCGGGGAGCTGTTTTTT,CASSQDPGKYTGELFF
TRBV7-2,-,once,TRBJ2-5,TGTGCCACCACGCCTGGGCATTACCAAGAGACCCAGTACTTC,CATTPGHYQETQYF
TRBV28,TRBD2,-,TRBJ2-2,TGTGCCAGCAGTTCCCTAGCGGGAGCAGGCGGGGAGCTGTTTTTT,CASSSLAGAGGELFF
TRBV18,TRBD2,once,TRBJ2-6,TGTGCCAGCTCGCCAAGCGGGGCTGGGGCCAACGTCCTGACTTTC,CASSPSGAGANVLTF
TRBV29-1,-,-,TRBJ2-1,TGCAGCGTCCTTAAACTCTCCTACAATGAGCAGTTCTTC,CSVLKLSYNEQFF
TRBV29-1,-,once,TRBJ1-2,TGCAGCGCTGGCTCCCAGGATGGCTACACCTTC,CSAGSQDGYTF
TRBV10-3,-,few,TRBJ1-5,TGTGCCATCAGTGACGTCGGGGGCAATCAGCCCCAGCATTTT,CAISDVGGNQPQHF
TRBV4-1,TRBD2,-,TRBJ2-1,TGCGCCAGCAGCCTAGAAACTAGCGGTGGTGAGCAGTTCTTC,CASSLETSGGEQFF